These 14 T cell receptor beta chains originate from one sample sequenced in a study of blood T cell repertoires in COVID-19. The assay was immunoSEQ multiplex PCR, and TCRdb's table has in-frame clones only and misses some. The sample lists about 59,000 clones, roughly 79% seen once, with 25% to 35% in the top ten. The specimen sequenced was peripheral blood. These receptors all come from a woman aged 80 or older with active or convalescent COVID-19.

This clone was recorded at least ten times. The V call is TRBV6-1, the J call TRBJ1-5; the D is unclear. This CDR3 comprises 13 residues. V lost 3 bases to trimming and J lost 3 bases, with 6 bases between them. Germline CDR1 reads MNHNS; CDR2 reads SASEGT. The CDR3 nucleotides read TGTGCCAGCAGTGATTCCTACAATCAGCCCCAGCATTTT. Protein product: CASSDSYNQPQHF.

The chain uses TRBV27 and TRBJ1-2; 10 bases map to TRBD1. Trimming removed 6 bases from V and 7 bases from J; junction bases left unmatched: 8. This CDR3 region has 14 residues. Germline lookup yields CDR1 MNHEY and CDR2 SMNVEV (reference sequence). CDR3 nucleotides: TGTGCCAGCAGGCCCTCCGGGACAGGGGTTGGCTACACCTTC. Translating it yields CASRPSGTGVGYTF.

The V and J genes are TRBV2 and TRBJ1-2; D is uncertain. Between the trimmed V and J ends, which lost 4 bases and 4 bases, there was a span of 7 bases. Looked up from germline, CDR1 is SNHLY and CDR2 is FYNNEI. The length of the CDR3 is 12 residues. DNA of the CDR3: TGTGCCAGCAGTGTTCGAGGCTATGGCTACACCTTC. Amino acid sequence: CASSVRGYGYTF.

The chain employs TRBV24-1 and TRBJ1-5, with 7 bases identical to TRBD1. V lost 4 bases and J lost 8; bases outside the gene matches: 7. The CDR3 runs 14 residues. Germline assignment: CDR1 KGHDR and CDR2 SFDVKD. CDR3 DNA sequence: TGTGCCACCAGTGACAGGGGGGTGGTTGAGCCCCAGCATTTT. This translates into CATSDRGVVEPQHF.

This clone was recorded many times. The chain joins TRBV29-1 to TRBJ2-2; unclear D gene. The ends were cut back, 6 bases at V and 1 base at J, with 3 bases in the middle. Germline-derived CDR1 and CDR2 are SQVTM and ANQGSEA. The CDR3 has 11 residues. This CDR3 is CSVQNTGELFF. The CDR3 coding sequence is TGCAGCGTCCAGAACACCGGGGAGCTGTTTTTT.

V is TRBV25-1 and J is TRBJ2-1; a weak D match, TRBD1 (6 bases). The CDR3 is made up of 15 amino acids. V lost 1 base and J 10 bases, leaving 17 bases between the germline ends. Germline-derived CDR1 and CDR2 are MGHDK and SYGVNS. The CDR3 region is CASSEFRQVDREQFF. CDR3 bases: TGTGCCAGCAGTGAATTCCGACAGGTAGACCGGGAGCAGTTCTTC.

The rearrangement uses TRBV12-5 and TRBJ2-1, with 14 bases that match TRBD2. This CDR3 is built from 16 residues. Germline trimming cut 1 base from V and 8 bases from J; bases unmatched to any gene: 4. The germline V gene encodes CDR1 LGHNT and CDR2 FRNRAP. CDR3 DNA: TGTGCTAGTGGTTTGGGAGGACTAGCGGGGGGCCATGAGCAGTTCTTC. Translating gives CASGLGGLAGGHEQFF.

The gene calls are TRBV6-6 and TRBJ1-3, with 9 nucleotides matching TRBD1. CDR3 length equals 16 residues. J lost 1 base, V lost 6 bases, and 7 bases had no gene match. CDR1 is MNHNY and CDR2 is SVGAGI in the germline V gene (reference sequence). CDR3 amino acids: CASSQGQGISGNTIYF. The CDR3 nucleotides read TGTGCCAGCAGCCAAGGACAGGGGATTTCTGGAAACACCATATATTTT.

The V and J genes are TRBV15 and TRBJ1-4; D remains unclear. Per germline, CDR1 LNHNV and CDR2 YYDKDF (reference sequence). Trimming shortened V by 0 bases and J by 6 bases, and 8 bases separated the two germline ends. The CDR3 has 14 amino acids. The CDR3 sequence is CATSRDLRDEKLFF. DNA of the CDR3: TGTGCCACCAGCAGAGATTTACGAGATGAAAAACTGTTTTTT. The full variable domain, with the rest looked up from reference TRBV15 and TRBJ1-4, is DAMVIQNPRYQVTQFGKPVTLSCSQTLNHNVMYWYQQKSSQAPKLLFHYYDKDFNNEADTPDNFQSRRPNTSFCFLDIRSPGLGDTAMYLCATSRDLRDEKLFFGSGTQLSVL.

The table lists this clone with a few counts. The chain has TRBV28 and TRBJ1-6, with D unresolved. V gave up 5 bases and J gave up 9 bases, with 17 bases separating them. Germline values: CDR1 MDHEN, CDR2 SYDVKM. CDR3 length equals 15 residues. CDR3 nucleotide sequence: TGTGCCAGCAGTCCCCCCCGGGGAGGAAGTTCACCCCTCCACTTT. Translated, it gives CASSPPRGGSSPLHF.

The chain uses TRBV11-2 and TRBJ2-1, with TRBD2 as a possible D gene (6 bases). Per the germline V gene, CDR1 is SGHAT and CDR2 is FQNNGV. Trimming took 7 bases from V and 8 from J, leaving 21 bases between them. The CDR3 sequence is 15 residues long. CDR3 nucleotides: TGTGCCAGCACCCACTGGGGGGACCGGGGTGATGAGCAGTTCTTC. Its translation: CASTHWGDRGDEQFF.

CDR3 sequence reads: CASSVTSGGGTDTQYF. The CDR3, as DNA: TGTGCCAGCAGCGTGACTAGCGGGGGGGGCACAGATACGCAGTATTTT. The chain recombines TRBV7-2 with TRBJ2-3; the match to TRBD2 covers 14 bases. The length of the CDR3 is 16 residues. The germline V gene encodes CDR1 SGHTA and CDR2 FQGNSA. V lost 5 bases to trimming and J lost 1 base; unmatched junction nucleotides: 2.

The chain employs TRBV2 and TRBJ1-3; no definite D call. Germline V CDR1 and CDR2: SNHLY, FYNNEI. V lost 5 bases and J 0 bases, leaving 8 bases between the germline ends. The CDR3 extends over 14 amino acids. The CDR3 coding sequence is TGTGCCAGCAGTCCTTCTCCCTCTGGAAACACCATATATTTT. It specifies CASSPSPSGNTIYF.

This rearrangement joins TRBV4-3 to TRBJ1-3, with 8 bases fitting TRBD1. J gave up 1 base and V 4 bases, and 12 bases lay outside the gene matches. The CDR3 is 18 amino acids. Germline CDR1 and CDR2: LGHNA and YSLEER. The CDR3 here is CASSPTRAGGFSGNTIYF. The CDR3 coding sequence is TGCGCCAGCAGCCCCACCCGTGCAGGGGGCTTTTCTGGAAACACCATATATTTT.